A single sample is the source of the 22 T cell receptor beta chains below, sequenced in a study of blood T cell repertoires in COVID-19. The assay was immunoSEQ multiplex PCR, and TCRdb's table has in-frame clones only and misses some. The sample has about 88,000 clones, around nine tenths seen once. The sequenced material came from peripheral blood. Every receptor here comes from a woman of 80 years or more with acute or convalescent COVID-19.

This chain uses TRBV19 with TRBJ2-3, with 14 bases fitting TRBD2. Germline CDR1 and CDR2: LNHDA and SQIVND (reference sequence). This CDR3 contains 19 residues. The trim removed 3 bases at V and 2 bases at J, leaving 10 bases unmatched. The CDR3 coding sequence is TGTGCCAGTAGTATTGCGGGGACTAGCGGGAGATCGGACACAGATACGCAGTATTTT. This sequence encodes CASSIAGTSGRSDTDTQYF.

This clone was observed a handful of times. This chain links TRBV19 with TRBJ1-2, with 8 bases that match TRBD1. Trimming took 7 bases from V and 6 from J; bases not matched to a gene: 10. Germline CDR1 reads LNHDA; CDR2 reads SQIVND (reference sequence). The CDR3 extends over 14 amino acids. CDR3 coding DNA: TGTGCCAGTACACGGGACAGGTTTTCGAATGGCTACACCTTC. Translated, it gives CASTRDRFSNGYTF.

DNA for the CDR3: TGTGCCAGCAGCTTGGAGGCTAGCCACCCTGAGCAGTACTTC. It yields the protein CASSLEASHPEQYF. The V call is TRBV5-4, the J call TRBJ2-7; D possibly corresponds to TRBD2 (5 bases). The germline gives CDR1 SGHNT, CDR2 YYREEE (reference sequence). The V gene lost 0 bases and the J gene lost 7 bases, with 14 bases spanning the gap. The CDR3 length is 14 residues. Using reference TRBV5-4 and TRBJ2-7 for the parts outside the CDR3, the full variable domain is ETGVTQSPTHLIKTRGQQVTLRCSSQSGHNTVSWYQQALGQGPQFIFQYYREEENGRGNFPPRFSGLQFPNYSSELNVNALELDDSALYLCASSLEASHPEQYFGPGTRLTVT.

This sequence joins TRBV2 and TRBJ2-1, with 9 bases fitting TRBD2. V shed 1 base, J shed 2 bases, and the junction held 12 bases outside the gene matches. Per the germline V gene, CDR1 is SNHLY and CDR2 is FYNNEI. The CDR3 has 19 amino acids. The CDR3 reads CASSEGLAGALGAYNEQFF. The CDR3 DNA follows: TGTGCCAGCAGTGAAGGGTTAGCGGGGGCCTTAGGCGCCTACAATGAGCAGTTCTTC. Full variable domain (remainder filled in from reference TRBV2 and TRBJ2-1): EPEVTQTPSHQVTQMGQEVILRCVPISNHLYFYWYRQILGQKVEFLVSFYNNEISEKSEIFDDQFSVERPDGSNFTLKIRSTKLEDSAMYFCASSEGLAGALGAYNEQFFGPGTRLTVL.

This clone came up once. The chain couples TRBV7-2 to TRBJ2-7; 8 nucleotides agree with TRBD2. With V trimmed by 0 bases and J by 4 bases, 8 bases remained unmatched. Germline V gene data show CDR1 as SGHTA and CDR2 as FQGNSA. The CDR3 sequence is 16 residues long. CDR3 region: CASSLAVLAGPYEQYF. DNA for the CDR3: TGTGCCAGCAGCTTAGCGGTCCTAGCGGGCCCGTACGAGCAGTACTTC.

This rearrangement joins TRBV7-2 to TRBJ1-6; D is ambiguous. CDR1 and CDR2 from the germline V gene are SGHTA and FQGNSA. With 1 base removed from V and 7 bases from J, the gap between germline ends came to 11 bases. CDR3 length: 15 amino acids. CDR3 sequence: CASSLVLEGNSPLHF. The CDR3 region has the DNA TGTGCCAGCAGCTTAGTCCTTGAGGGAAATTCACCCCTCCACTTT. Full variable domain (rest looked up from reference TRBV7-2 and TRBJ1-6): GAGVSQSPSNKVTEKGKDVELRCDPISGHTALYWYRQSLGQGLEFLIYFQGNSAPDKSGLPSDRFSAERTGGSVSTLTIQRTQQEDSAVYLCASSLVLEGNSPLHFGNGTRLTVT.

The chain employs TRBV28 and TRBJ2-7; TRBD2 might be the D (6 bases). Trimming took 3 bases from V and 3 from J, leaving 15 bases between them. Germline CDR1 and CDR2: MDHEN and SYDVKM. The CDR3 totals 15 residues. CDR3 sequence (DNA): TGTGCCAGCAGTTTGCAAGGGGACTTACTCTACGAGCAGTACTTC. Translation gives CASSLQGDLLYEQYF.

The chain couples TRBV7-3 to TRBJ2-3, with TRBD2 identical over 9 bases. This CDR3 contains 17 residues. The V segment lost 3 bases and the J segment 0 bases; nucleotides outside the gene matches: 7. The germline CDR1 and CDR2 sequences are SGHTA and FQGTGA. The CDR3 DNA sequence: TGTGCCAGCAGCTTGGTTCTAGCGGGATCTAGCACAGATACGCAGTATTTT. Protein: CASSLVLAGSSTDTQYF.

This chain uses TRBV9 with TRBJ2-1, with D possibly TRBD2 on 6 matching bases. The CDR3 extends over 16 amino acids. Germline V gene data show CDR1 as SGDLS and CDR2 as YYNGEE. Trimming pared 4 bases from V and 3 bases from J, leaving 17 bases between. The CDR3 region is CASSPRVSGHYNEQFF. CDR3 bases: TGTGCCAGCAGCCCCCGGGTGAGCGGGCACTACAATGAGCAGTTCTTC.

V gene TRBV23-1 combines with J gene TRBJ2-7, with TRBD1 matching over 10 bases. TRBV23-1 is annotated as an ORF whose role is uncertain. Germline trimming cut 0 bases from V and 6 bases from J; bases unmatched to any gene: 8. This CDR3 region has 16 residues. The CDR3: CASSQSIDRGPSEQYF. The CDR3 nucleotides read TGCGCCAGCAGTCAATCTATTGACAGGGGGCCCAGCGAGCAGTACTTC.

The rearrangement links TRBV10-3 to TRBJ1-1; 8 nucleotides line up with TRBD1. The V segment lost 0 bases and the J segment 2 bases; nucleotides outside the gene matches: 11. CDR1 is ENHRY and CDR2 is SYGVKD in the germline V gene. The CDR3 is 18 amino acids. Written as DNA, the CDR3 is TGTGCCATCAGTGAGTCGAGGGTCTTAGGACAGGGAAACACTGAAGCTTTCTTT. As protein: CAISESRVLGQGNTEAFF.

The chain couples TRBV6-5 to TRBJ1-6; D is undetermined. V lost 5 bases to trimming and J lost 12 bases, with 14 bases between them. CDR3 length: 13 residues. Germline loops: CDR1 MNHEY, CDR2 SVGAGI. The CDR3 reads CASSREGDRPLHF. The DNA of the CDR3 is TGTGCCAGCAGTAGGGAGGGCGATAGACCCCTCCACTTT.

J is TRBJ2-3 and V is TRBV4-2; D is perhaps TRBD2 (5 bases). This CDR3 is built from 14 residues. Looked up from germline, CDR1 is LGHNA and CDR2 is YNFKEQ. Trimming removed 0 bases at V and 1 base at J, with 5 bases between. This CDR3 is CASSQEEGTDTQYF. The DNA of the CDR3 is TGTGCCAGCAGCCAAGAGGAGGGCACAGATACGCAGTATTTT.

The gene calls are TRBV9 and TRBJ2-3; D may be TRBD2 (6 bases). This CDR3 spans 18 amino acids. In germline, CDR1 is SGDLS, CDR2 YYNGEE. The V and J ends lost 4 bases and 1 base respectively, with 22 bases between them. The CDR3 DNA reads TGTGCCAGCAGCACAAATCCCCCCGACTGGGAGGGCACAGATACGCAGTATTTT. Translating gives CASSTNPPDWEGTDTQYF.

This chain connects TRBV11-2 to TRBJ1-1, with a possible D match to TRBD1 (6 bases). CDR3 length equals 14 residues. Looked up from germline, CDR1 is SGHAT and CDR2 is FQNNGV. V lost 5 bases, J lost 1 base, and 11 bases lay in between. In nucleotides, the CDR3 is TGTGCCAGCAGCGTATCCAGGGGGAACACTGAAGCTTTCTTT. Translated, it gives CASSVSRGNTEAFF.

The chain recombines TRBV29-1 with TRBJ1-1, with D possibly being TRBD1 (6 bases). CDR1 is SQVTM, CDR2 ANQGSEA, per germline. The CDR3 length is 13 residues. Trimming pared 6 bases from V and 6 bases from J, leaving 17 bases between. The DNA of the CDR3 is TGCAGCGTCTTCGTGGGCAGGGGCCCTGAAGCTTTCTTT. Its translation is CSVFVGRGPEAFF.

The V and J genes are TRBV11-3 and TRBJ2-1; 10 positions match TRBD2. CDR3 length: 15 residues. V shed 0 bases, J shed 4 bases, and the junction held 0 bases outside the gene matches. Germline V gives CDR1 SGHNT, CDR2 YENEEA. The CDR3 region has the DNA TGTGCCAGCAGCTTAGAACTAGCGGGGTACAATGAGCAGTTCTTC. Encoded protein: CASSLELAGYNEQFF.

This clone appeared a single time. The rearrangement uses TRBV5-1 and TRBJ1-3; D is unresolved. V shed 5 bases and J shed 0 bases, with 9 bases lying between them. In germline, CDR1 is SGHRS, CDR2 YFSETQ. The CDR3 consists of 14 residues. CDR3 DNA: TGCGCCAGCAGAGACACGATCTCTGGAAACACCATATATTTT. This codes for CASRDTISGNTIYF.

The genes are TRBV3-1 (or the pseudogene TRBV3-2) and TRBJ2-3; 12 bases fit TRBD2. The CDR3 has 19 residues. Germline V lookup: CDR1 LGHDT, CDR2 YNNKEL (reference sequence). V lost 3 bases and J lost 4; bases outside the gene matches: 14. CDR3 nucleotide sequence: TGTGCCAGCAGCCATGTAATTACTAGCGGGGGGTTTGGGGCAGATACGCAGTATTTT. Translation gives CASSHVITSGGFGADTQYF.

The chain employs TRBV10-3 and TRBJ1-2; 8 positions agree with TRBD1. Per germline, CDR1 ENHRY and CDR2 SYGVKD. Trimming removed 2 bases from V and 1 base from J; junction bases left unmatched: 3. The CDR3 totals 15 residues. The CDR3 nucleotides are TGTGCCATCAGTGAGGACGGACAGGGTAACTATGGCTACACCTTC. This codes for CAISEDGQGNYGYTF.

This clone was found a few times. The chain recombines TRBV4-3 with TRBJ2-7, with 11 bases matching TRBD2. Germline CDR1 LGHNA, CDR2 YSLEER. This CDR3 has 17 amino acids. CDR3 nucleotide sequence: TGCGTTATCACTGCGGCTAGCGGGAGGCGGAAACGTTACGAGCAGTACTTC. Translation: CVITAASGRRKRYEQYF.

V gene TRBV7-3 combines with J gene TRBJ2-3, with 10 positions matching TRBD1. CDR3 size: 15 residues. CDR1 is SGHTA, CDR2 FQGTGA, per germline. J gave up 2 bases and V 5 bases, and 4 bases lay outside the gene matches. The CDR3 coding sequence is TGTGCCAGCAGCCACGGGACAGGGGTCACAGATACGCAGTATTTT. It encodes CASSHGTGVTDTQYF. The full variable domain, rest sourced from reference TRBV7-3 and TRBJ2-3, is GAGVSQTPSNKVTEKGKYVELRCDPISGHTALYWYRQSLGQGPEFLIYFQGTGAADDSGLPNDRFFAVRPEGSVSTLKIQRTERGDSAVYLCASSHGTGVTDTQYFGPGTRLTVL.